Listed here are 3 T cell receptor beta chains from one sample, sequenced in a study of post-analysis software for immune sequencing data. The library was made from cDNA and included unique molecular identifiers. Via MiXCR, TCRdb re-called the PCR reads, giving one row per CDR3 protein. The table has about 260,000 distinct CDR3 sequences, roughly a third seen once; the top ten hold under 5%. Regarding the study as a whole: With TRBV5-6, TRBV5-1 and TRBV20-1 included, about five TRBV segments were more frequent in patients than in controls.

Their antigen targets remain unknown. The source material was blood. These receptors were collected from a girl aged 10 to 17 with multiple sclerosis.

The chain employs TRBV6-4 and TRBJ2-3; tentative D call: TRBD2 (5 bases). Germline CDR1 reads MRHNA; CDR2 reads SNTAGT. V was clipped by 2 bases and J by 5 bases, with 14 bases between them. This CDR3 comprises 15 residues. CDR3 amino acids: CASSDRGLPGDTQYF. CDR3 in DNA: TGTGCCAGCAGTGACAGAGGGCTCCCGGGAGATACGCAGTATTTT.

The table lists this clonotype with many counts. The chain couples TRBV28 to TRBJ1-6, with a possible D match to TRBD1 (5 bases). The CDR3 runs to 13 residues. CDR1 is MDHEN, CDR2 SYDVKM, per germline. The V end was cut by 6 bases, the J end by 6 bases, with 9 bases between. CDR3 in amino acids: CASRSGSNSPLHF. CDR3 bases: TGTGCCAGCAGATCAGGGAGTAATTCACCCCTCCACTTT.

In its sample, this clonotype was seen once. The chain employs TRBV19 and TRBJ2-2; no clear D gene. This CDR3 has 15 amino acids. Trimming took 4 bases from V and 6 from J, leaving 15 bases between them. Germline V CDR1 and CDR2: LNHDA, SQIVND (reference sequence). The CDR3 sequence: CASSTLSFGAGELFF. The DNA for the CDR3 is TGTGCCAGTAGTACCCTTTCCTTTGGGGCCGGGGAGCTGTTTTTT.